Shown below are 23 T cell receptor beta chains from a single sample sequenced in a study of blood T cell repertoires in COVID-19. Sequencing was performed with immunoSEQ multiplex PCR; in TCRdb, only in-frame clones are kept and a portion is missing. Of about 200,000 clones listed, about 80% are singletons. Source material: peripheral blood. These receptors were obtained from an elderly woman with COVID-19, enrolled during active disease.

The chain uses TRBV7-6 and TRBJ1-6; 7 positions match TRBD1. Germline values: CDR1 SGHVS, CDR2 FNYEAQ. CDR3 size: 17 residues. J gave up 7 bases and V 1 base, and 10 bases lay outside the gene matches. CDR3 coding DNA: TGTGCCAGCAGCTTAGGTCCCCCACAGGGGTGGAATTCACCCCTCCACTTT. This codes for CASSLGPPQGWNSPLHF.

V is TRBV2 and J is TRBJ1-5, with 7 bases aligning to TRBD1. The CDR3 totals 15 residues. V shed 6 bases and J 3 bases; nucleotides not matched to a gene: 8. The germline V gene encodes CDR1 SNHLY and CDR2 FYNNEI. CDR3 DNA: TGTGCCAGCAGGGGGGCAGGGACAGTCAATCAGCCCCAGCATTTT. Translating gives CASRGAGTVNQPQHF.

This sequence joins TRBV27 and TRBJ1-3; D is ambiguous. Trimming took off 5 bases at V and 2 bases at J, with 7 bases between the two ends. Germline V gene sequence: CDR1 MNHEY, CDR2 SMNVEV (reference sequence). CDR3 length equals 13 residues. CDR3 DNA: TGTGCCAGCAGTCCGGGAACTGGAAACACCATATATTTT. Translated, it gives CASSPGTGNTIYF.

The sample holds one count of this clone. This chain connects TRBV10-1 to TRBJ2-5; D might be TRBD1 (6 bases). Per the germline V gene, CDR1 is WNHNN and CDR2 is SYGVQD (reference sequence). The ends were cut back, 10 bases at V and 4 bases at J, with 16 bases in the middle. The CDR3 consists of 13 residues. In nucleotides, the CDR3 is TGCGCCACCCGGGACAATTGGACAGAGACCCAGTACTTC. Amino acid sequence: CATRDNWTETQYF.

The J gene is TRBJ1-1, the V gene TRBV5-1; maybe TRBD1 (6 bases). The ends were cut back, 2 bases at V and 1 base at J, with 12 bases in the middle. CDR1 is SGHRS and CDR2 is YFSETQ in the germline V gene. The CDR3 contains 15 residues. CDR3 DNA: TGCGCCAGCAGCTTACAATCGACAGGGAACACTGAAGCTTTCTTT. As protein: CASSLQSTGNTEAFF.

The J gene is TRBJ2-5, the V gene TRBV5-1; TRBD1 might be the D (6 bases). Germline CDR1 SGHRS, CDR2 YFSETQ. Trimming took 1 base from V and 4 from J, leaving 14 bases between them. This CDR3 has 15 amino acids. CDR3 DNA: TGCGCCAGCAGCTTGTTCCAGGGGCTGGGAGAGACCCAGTACTTC. Translation: CASSLFQGLGETQYF.

V and J are TRBV6-5 and TRBJ1-6, with D possibly being TRBD1 (5 bases). Looked up from germline, CDR1 is MNHEY and CDR2 is SVGAGI. This CDR3 is built from 12 residues. With 4 bases removed from V and 10 bases from J, the gap between germline ends came to 8 bases. CDR3 sequence (DNA): TGTGCCAGCAGTTTTGGGGCCTCACCCCTCCACTTT. Its translation: CASSFGASPLHF.

This chain links TRBV12-3 or TRBV12-4 with TRBJ1-1; D may be TRBD1 (5 bases). The CDR3 sequence is 13 residues long. Deletions cut 11 bases from V and 1 base from J, with 14 bases between. The DNA for the CDR3 is TGTGCCCAGGGAGGGAATGGGAACACTGAAGCTTTCTTT. Amino acid sequence: CAQGGNGNTEAFF.

The chain carries TRBV9 and TRBJ1-6, with 8 positions matching TRBD1. Per germline, CDR1 SGDLS and CDR2 YYNGEE. The CDR3 totals 15 residues. The J segment lost 5 bases and the V segment lost 3 bases, leaving 4 bases of the junction unmatched. The CDR3: CASSALGQDNSPLHF. The CDR3 DNA reads as TGTGCCAGCAGCGCGTTGGGACAGGATAATTCACCCCTCCACTTT.

This chain connects TRBV28 to TRBJ2-7; D remains unclear. This CDR3 contains 13 residues. Germline CDR1 and CDR2: MDHEN and SYDVKM. Between the trimmed V and J ends, which lost 3 bases and 7 bases, there was a span of 13 bases. In DNA, the CDR3 is TGTGCCAGCAGTTTGTCGGCCGCGCGGGAGCAGTACTTC. This codes for CASSLSAAREQYF. Full variable domain (missing parts from reference TRBV28 and TRBJ2-7): DVKVTQSSRYLVKRTGEKVFLECVQDMDHENMFWYRQDPGLGLRLIYFSYDVKMKEKGDIPEGYSVSREKKERFSLILESASTNQTSMYLCASSLSAAREQYFGPGTRLTVT.

The J gene is TRBJ1-6, the V gene TRBV6-5; D gene ambiguous. CDR1 is MNHEY, CDR2 SVGAGI, per germline. Between the trimmed V and J ends, which lost 6 bases and 2 bases, there was a span of 8 bases. The CDR3 is made up of 14 amino acids. Written as DNA, the CDR3 is TGTGCCAGCAGAACCGACACCTATAATTCACCCCTCCACTTT. It codes for CASRTDTYNSPLHF.

This chain connects TRBV28 to TRBJ1-5, with D possibly TRBD1 on 5 matching bases. Germline lookup yields CDR1 MDHEN and CDR2 SYDVKM. V was shortened by 7 bases and J by 4 bases, with 17 bases between the two germline ends. The CDR3 length is 15 residues. CDR3 loop: CASTGRGLRNQPQHF. The CDR3 DNA sequence: TGTGCCAGCACTGGTCGGGGGTTAAGGAATCAGCCCCAGCATTTT.

This chain uses TRBV25-1 with TRBJ2-1; 8 positions agree with TRBD2. Germline V gene sequence: CDR1 MGHDK, CDR2 SYGVNS. This CDR3 has 14 amino acids. V trimming: 8 bases; J trimming: 2 bases; junction bases outside the gene matches: 5. The CDR3 sequence is CASQTSGAYNEQFF. The CDR3 DNA follows: TGTGCCAGCCAAACTAGCGGAGCCTACAATGAGCAGTTCTTC.

This chain connects TRBV19 to TRBJ1-5; D possibly corresponds to TRBD1 (6 bases). CDR3 size: 16 residues. With 5 bases removed from V and 3 bases from J, the gap between germline ends came to 17 bases. Germline loops: CDR1 LNHDA, CDR2 SQIVND (reference sequence). CDR3 amino acids: CASSLGGGQFNQPQHF. CDR3 nucleotides: TGTGCCAGTAGTCTTGGTGGAGGACAGTTCAATCAGCCCCAGCATTTT.

J is TRBJ1-1 and V is TRBV25-1; the D is unclear. CDR1 and CDR2 from the germline V gene are MGHDK and SYGVNS. The germline V and J ends were trimmed by 9 bases and 8 bases, with 19 bases remaining between them. The CDR3 totals 13 residues. The chain's CDR3 is CASTVDGSAEAFF. The CDR3, as DNA: TGTGCCAGTACAGTCGATGGGTCGGCAGAAGCTTTCTTT. Full variable domain (outside the CDR3, taken from reference TRBV25-1 and TRBJ1-1): EADIYQTPRYLVIGTGKKITLECSQTMGHDKMYWYQQDPGMELHLIHYSYGVNSTEKGDLSSESTVSRIRTEHFPLTLESARPSHTSQYLCASTVDGSAEAFFGQGTRLTVV.

The V call is TRBV5-4, the J call TRBJ2-5; TRBD2 agrees at 16 bases. Germline assignment: CDR1 SGHNT and CDR2 YYREEE (reference sequence). This CDR3 is built from 15 residues. J lost 5 bases, V lost 4 bases, and 2 bases had no gene match. The DNA of the CDR3 is TGTGCCAGCAGCGGGACTAGCGGGAGGGCGGAGACCCAGTACTTC. This translates into CASSGTSGRAETQYF.

This clone was found a few times. The chain uses TRBV6-5 and TRBJ1-1, with 7 nucleotides matching TRBD1. Germline CDR1 and CDR2: MNHEY and SVGAGI. The CDR3 consists of 16 residues. Unmatched junction bases numbered 11, after V lost 3 bases and J lost 4 bases. The CDR3, as DNA: TGTGCCAGCAGTTATATAGGGGGCGCGGTGGGCACTGAAGCTTTCTTT. Its translation is CASSYIGGAVGTEAFF.

The V and J genes are TRBV5-1 and TRBJ1-2; TRBD1 matches 12 bases. Germline V CDR1 and CDR2: SGHRS, YFSETQ. There are 15 residues in the CDR3. Trimming took 0 bases from V and 5 from J; bases not matched to a gene: 2. The CDR3 region has the DNA TGCGCCAGCAGCTTGGGGGACAGGGGGCTTTATGGCTACACCTTC. Its protein product is CASSLGDRGLYGYTF.

The chain carries TRBV6-5 and TRBJ2-7, with D perhaps TRBD1 (6 bases). Trimming left V 5 bases short and J 3 bases short, with 14 bases between. The CDR3 sequence is 14 residues long. CDR1 and CDR2 from the germline V gene are MNHEY and SVGAGI. The CDR3 is CASSQTGRNYEQYF. The CDR3 coding sequence is TGTGCCAGCAGTCAGACAGGAAGGAACTACGAGCAGTACTTC.

There are a few counts of this clone. The genes are TRBV6-5 and TRBJ1-1; no reliable D call. The CDR3 is 13 amino acids. Trimming removed 6 bases from V and 0 bases from J, with 8 bases in between. Germline V CDR1 and CDR2: MNHEY, SVGAGI. Written as DNA, the CDR3 is TGTGCCAGCAGACTTAGCTTGAACACTGAAGCTTTCTTT. It codes for CASRLSLNTEAFF.

V usage is TRBV7-2 and J usage is TRBJ1-5; a possible D gene is TRBD1 (6 bases). Between the trimmed V and J ends, which lost 0 bases and 2 bases, there was a span of 8 bases. This CDR3 spans 15 amino acids. Germline CDR1 and CDR2: SGHTA and FQGNSA. The CDR3 sequence: CASSLASGGNQPQHF. The DNA for the CDR3 is TGTGCCAGCAGCTTAGCGTCAGGGGGCAATCAGCCCCAGCATTTT. Complete variable domain (other parts from reference TRBV7-2 and TRBJ1-5): GAGVSQSPSNKVTEKGKDVELRCDPISGHTALYWYRQSLGQGLEFLIYFQGNSAPDKSGLPSDRFSAERTGGSVSTLTIQRTQQEDSAVYLCASSLASGGNQPQHFGDGTRLSIL.

The chain carries TRBV10-3 and TRBJ2-7; D might be TRBD2 (5 bases). Trimming took off 10 bases at V and 1 base at J, with 14 bases between the two ends. The CDR3 length is 13 residues. Germline V gives CDR1 ENHRY, CDR2 SYGVKD. This chain's CDR3 is CATGPSGSYEQYF. The DNA for the CDR3 is TGTGCCACCGGCCCGAGCGGTTCCTACGAGCAGTACTTC.

This clone was detected a few times. The rearrangement joins TRBV10-1 to TRBJ2-7, with 8 bases lining up with TRBD2. J was trimmed by 2 bases and V by 8 bases; bases with no gene match: 2. This CDR3 comprises 12 residues. Germline lookup yields CDR1 WNHNN and CDR2 SYGVQD (reference sequence). This chain's CDR3 is CASPGGAYEQYF. The CDR3 region has the DNA TGCGCCAGCCCGGGGGGGGCCTACGAGCAGTACTTC.